Included here is one TCR beta chain sequence, with context. The target antigen is unknown. The CDR3 covers 12 residues. Trimming cost V 6 bases and J 3 bases, with 5 bases left between them. Germline CDR1 reads MNHNS; CDR2 reads SASEGT. The sample belongs to a study of shared clonotypes between healthy human individuals. Points from the study as a whole: Naive CD4 clonotype sharing across four donors was about 5%.

Data came from immunoSEQ multiplex PCR; TCRdb stores just in-frame clones and leaves some out. The table includes approximately 350,000 clones, around two thirds detected once. V and J are TRBV6-1 and TRBJ1-4, with no clear D. Specimen: memory CD4+ T cells sorted from blood. Indicated subset: CD45RA-negative fraction. This TCR came from a man aged 25 to 45 in good health. CDR3 in amino acids: CASRSPNEKLFF. CDR3 bases: TGTGCCAGCAGGAGCCCTAATGAAAAACTGTTTTTT.